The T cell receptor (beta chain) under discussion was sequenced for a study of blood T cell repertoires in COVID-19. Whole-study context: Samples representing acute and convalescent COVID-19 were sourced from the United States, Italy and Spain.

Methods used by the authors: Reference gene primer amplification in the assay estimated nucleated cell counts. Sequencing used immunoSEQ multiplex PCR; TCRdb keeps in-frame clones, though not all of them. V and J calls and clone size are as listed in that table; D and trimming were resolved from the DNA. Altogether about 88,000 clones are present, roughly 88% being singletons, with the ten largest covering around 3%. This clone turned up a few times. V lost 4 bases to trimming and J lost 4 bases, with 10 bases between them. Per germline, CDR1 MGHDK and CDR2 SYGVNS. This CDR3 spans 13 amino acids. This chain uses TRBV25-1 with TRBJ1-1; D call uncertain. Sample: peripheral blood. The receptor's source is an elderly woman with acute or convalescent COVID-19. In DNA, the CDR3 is TGTGCCAGCAGTGGGCTCAGTACCACTGAAGCTTTCTTT. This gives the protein CASSGLSTTEAFF.